The rows below give T cell receptor beta chains drawn from one sample of a study of spatial heterogeneity in lung cancer. TCRdb re-analysed the 5' RACE reads in MiXCR, keeping a single row per CDR3 protein. Among about 32,000 distinct CDR3 sequences listed, more than 9% were seen once. The sample consisted of PBMCs, taken at follow-up. These receptor sequences come from a female donor with early-stage non-small cell lung cancer. Each CDR3 is given with its conserved first and last residue. A D gene is named only where the DNA matches it firmly. Clone size is not always given. Where it is, it says once, few, many or a class for expanded clones.

abundance	d_gene	v_gene	j_gene	CDR3aa	CDR3nt
many	.	TRBV20-1	TRBJ2-7	CSARRTSSYEQYF	TGCAGTGCTAGGCGGACGAGCTCCTACGAGCAGTACTTC
.	.	TRBV25-1	TRBJ2-7	CASTPGTLYEQYF	TGTGCCAGCACCCCCGGGACACTCTACGAGCAGTACTTC
many	TRBD2	TRBV3-1	TRBJ2-5	CASSQAVAGGGETQYF	TGTGCCAGCAGCCAAGCGGTAGCGGGGGGTGGGGAGACCCAGTACTTC
many	.	TRBV29-1	TRBJ1-2	CSVEEGGSYGYTF	TGCAGCGTTGAAGAGGGAGGGTCTTATGGCTACACCTTC
many	.	TRBV20-1	TRBJ1-2	CSASGQTYGYTF	TGCAGTGCTAGTGGGCAGACCTATGGCTACACCTTC
many	.	TRBV12-3/TRBV12-4	TRBJ1-2	CASSLGHPTNYGYTF	TGTGCCAGCAGTTTAGGTCACCCCACTAACTATGGCTACACCTTC
.	TRBD1	TRBV10-2	TRBJ1-4	CASSESSLWDRDPTNEKLFF	TGCGCCAGCAGTGAGTCGAGTCTCTGGGACAGGGATCCAACTAATGAAAAACTGTTTTTT
medium-sized	.	TRBV20-1	TRBJ1-1	CSARISDTEAFF	TGCAGTGCAAGAATCAGTGACACTGAAGCTTTCTTT
.	TRBD1	TRBV27	TRBJ2-7	CATHGTGVEQYF	TGTGCCACCCACGGGACAGGGGTCGAGCAGTACTTC
.	.	TRBV10-3	TRBJ1-1	CATGLGSGNTEAFF	TGTGCCACGGGATTGGGGAGCGGGAACACTGAAGCTTTCTTT
many	.	TRBV27	TRBJ1-5	CASSLGYSNQPQHF	TGTGCCAGCAGTTTGGGGTATAGCAATCAGCCCCAGCATTTT
.	.	TRBV5-6	TRBJ1-4	CASSSDSRTEKLFF	TGTGCCAGCAGCTCGGACAGTCGAACGGAAAAACTGTTTTTT
many	TRBD2	TRBV4-2	TRBJ2-1	CASSQVSLAGVLVNEQFF	TGTGCCAGCAGCCAAGTATCGCTAGCGGGGGTCCTGGTAAATGAGCAGTTCTTC
few	TRBD1	TRBV29-1	TRBJ2-5	CSVDRGPQETQYF	TGCAGCGTTGACAGGGGGCCCCAAGAGACCCAGTACTTC
many	.	TRBV12-3/TRBV12-4	TRBJ1-1	CASSPQGFGLNTEAFF	TGTGCCAGCAGTCCCCAGGGTTTCGGACTGAACACTGAAGCTTTCTTT
many	TRBD1	TRBV12-3/TRBV12-4	TRBJ1-6	CASRRTGNSPLHF	TGTGCCAGCAGGCGGACAGGGAATTCACCCCTCCACTTT
many	.	TRBV5-6	TRBJ2-3	CASRPASVLADTQYF	TGTGCCAGCCGCCCGGCCTCGGTTTTAGCAGATACGCAGTATTTT
few	.	TRBV7-3	TRBJ1-1	CASSPQHNDRLWQAFF	TGTGCCAGCAGCCCCCAACATAACGACAGGTTGTGGCAAGCTTTCTTT
many	TRBD2	TRBV6-2/TRBV6-3	TRBJ2-1	CASSTPPGLAGVSSYNEQFF	TGTGCCAGCAGTACTCCCCCGGGACTAGCGGGAGTAAGCTCCTACAATGAGCAGTTCTTC
.	.	TRBV7-8	TRBJ2-3	CASSLAGPSTDTQYF	TGTGCCAGCAGCTTAGCGGGCCCGAGCACAGATACGCAGTATTTT
few	TRBD1	TRBV3-1	TRBJ1-1	CASSQGVLGQGWTEAFF	TGTGCCAGCAGCCAAGGGGTCCTGGGACAGGGATGGACTGAAGCTTTCTTT
many	.	TRBV7-6	TRBJ2-2	CASSPGQLNTGELFF	TGTGCCAGCAGCCCCGGACAGCTGAACACCGGGGAGCTGTTTTTT
.	.	TRBV6-5	TRBJ2-7	CASSPLDAHYEQYF	TGTGCCAGCAGCCCCCTCGACGCCCACTACGAGCAGTACTTC
few	.	TRBV12-3/TRBV12-4	TRBJ1-1	CASSLWGNTEAFF	TGTGCCAGCAGTTTGTGGGGGAACACTGAAGCTTTCTTT
.	.	TRBV7-2	TRBJ1-2	CASSIRLGGTNYGYTF	TGTGCCAGCAGCATCAGGCTCGGGGGCACTAACTATGGCTACACCTTC
.	TRBD1	TRBV7-9	TRBJ2-7	CASSIRGQGIHEQYF	TGTGCCAGCAGCATTAGGGGACAGGGCATACACGAGCAGTACTTC
few	.	TRBV5-4	TRBJ2-7	CASSLRGVPHEQYF	TGTGCCAGCAGCTTGAGGGGAGTTCCCCACGAGCAGTACTTC
many	.	TRBV12-3/TRBV12-4	TRBJ2-5	CASSTGGVQETQYF	TGTGCCAGCAGTACGGGGGGCGTCCAAGAGACCCAGTACTTC
.	.	TRBV27	TRBJ2-1	CASSLSRRASYNEQFF	TGTGCCAGCAGTTTATCGAGGAGGGCCTCCTACAATGAGCAGTTCTTC
.	TRBD1	TRBV18	TRBJ2-7	CASSPLEDRVGYEQYF	TGTGCCAGCTCACCACTAGAGGACAGGGTGGGGTACGAGCAGTACTTC
many	TRBD1	TRBV5-1	TRBJ1-2	CASSLPGQQPYGYTF	TGCGCCAGCAGCTTGCCGGGACAGCAACCCTATGGCTACACCTTC
.	TRBD1	TRBV5-1	TRBJ2-1	CASSLGQGPYNEQFF	TGCGCCAGCAGCCTCGGACAGGGGCCGTACAATGAGCAGTTCTTC
many	.	TRBV20-1	TRBJ2-6	CSAGRLSGANVLTF	TGCAGTGCTGGAAGACTCTCTGGGGCCAACGTCCTGACTTTC
many	.	TRBV20-1	TRBJ1-1	CSASDRTMGLNTEAFF	TGCAGTGCTTCCGACAGGACGATGGGGTTAAACACTGAAGCTTTCTTT
many	TRBD1	TRBV7-8	TRBJ2-3	CASSLGQGVPDTQYF	TGTGCCAGCAGCCTCGGACAGGGGGTCCCAGATACGCAGTATTTT
many	TRBD2	TRBV29-1	TRBJ2-5	CSVRTRPLETQYF	TGCAGCGTTCGGACTAGACCCCTAGAGACCCAGTACTTC
.	TRBD1	TRBV2	TRBJ1-2	CASGQGIYGYTF	TGTGCCAGCGGACAGGGGATCTATGGCTACACCTTC
many	.	TRBV28	TRBJ1-6	CASSPVGGSYNSPLHF	TGTGCCAGCAGCCCAGTAGGGGGTTCATATAATTCACCCCTCCACTTT
.	TRBD1	TRBV29-1	TRBJ2-7	CSVGDRGLYEQYF	TGCAGCGTTGGGGACAGGGGGCTTTACGAGCAGTACTTC
many	TRBD1	TRBV6-1	TRBJ2-1	CASSPAGTGFNEQFF	TGTGCCAGCAGTCCCGCCGGGACAGGGTTCAATGAGCAGTTCTTC
few	.	TRBV6-1	TRBJ2-5	CASSEAPRELETQYF	TGTGCCAGCAGTGAAGCCCCTCGGGAGTTAGAGACCCAGTACTTC
many	TRBD1	TRBV6-6	TRBJ1-4	CASYRGGMEKLFF	TGTGCCAGCTACAGGGGGGGGATGGAAAAACTGTTTTTT
few	TRBD2	TRBV27	TRBJ2-1	CASSWASGDVLYNEQFF	TGTGCCAGCAGTTGGGCTAGCGGGGACGTCCTCTACAATGAGCAGTTCTTC
.	.	TRBV7-9	TRBJ1-2	CASSSLWQSNYTF	TGTGCCAGCAGCTCGCTCTGGCAGTCAAACTACACCTTC
few	.	TRBV20-1	TRBJ1-4	CSAYTGGAKEKLFF	TGCAGTGCTTACACCGGAGGCGCGAAGGAAAAACTGTTTTTT
.	.	TRBV18	TRBJ2-5	CTSSPTTQETQYF	TGTACCAGCTCACCGACAACCCAAGAGACCCAGTACTTC
few	TRBD2	TRBV4-3	TRBJ2-7	CASSQDTGGTYEQYF	TGCGCCAGCAGCCAAGATACGGGGGGTACCTACGAGCAGTACTTC
few	TRBD2	TRBV20-1	TRBJ2-1	CSARDSASGAYSYNEQFF	TGCAGTGCTAGAGATTCGGCTAGCGGGGCTTACTCCTACAATGAGCAGTTCTTC
few	.	TRBV11-2	TRBJ2-3	CASSLGVGLGPTDTQYF	TGTGCCAGCAGCTTAGGGGTAGGGCTTGGTCCCACAGATACGCAGTATTTT
many	.	TRBV25-1	TRBJ1-1	CASRMTGINSLRAFF	TGTGCCAGCAGGATGACAGGCATAAACTCTCTGAGGGCTTTCTTT
few	.	TRBV29-1	TRBJ1-2	CSVEGGQGRGYTF	TGCAGCGTTGAAGGGGGTCAGGGTCGTGGCTACACCTTC
.	TRBD2	TRBV6-6	TRBJ2-1	CASSYLAGIPYNEQFF	TGTGCCAGCAGTTACCTAGCGGGGATCCCATACAATGAGCAGTTCTTC
.	.	TRBV11-2	TRBJ1-1	CASSLGGTPEAFF	TGTGCCAGCAGCTTGGGAGGGACCCCTGAAGCTTTCTTT